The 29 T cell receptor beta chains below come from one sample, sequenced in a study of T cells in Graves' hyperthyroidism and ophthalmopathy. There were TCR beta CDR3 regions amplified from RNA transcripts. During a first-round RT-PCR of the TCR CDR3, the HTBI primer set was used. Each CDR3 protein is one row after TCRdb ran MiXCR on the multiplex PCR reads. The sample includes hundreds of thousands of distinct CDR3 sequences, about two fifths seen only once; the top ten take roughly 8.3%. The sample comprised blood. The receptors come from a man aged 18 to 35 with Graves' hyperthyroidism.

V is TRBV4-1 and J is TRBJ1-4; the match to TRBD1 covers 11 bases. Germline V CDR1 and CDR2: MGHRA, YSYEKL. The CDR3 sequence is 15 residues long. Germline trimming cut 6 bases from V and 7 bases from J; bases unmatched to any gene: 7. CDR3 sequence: CASRNPGQGVEKLFF. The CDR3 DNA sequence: TGCGCCAGCAGGAATCCGGGACAGGGGGTTGAAAAACTGTTTTTT.

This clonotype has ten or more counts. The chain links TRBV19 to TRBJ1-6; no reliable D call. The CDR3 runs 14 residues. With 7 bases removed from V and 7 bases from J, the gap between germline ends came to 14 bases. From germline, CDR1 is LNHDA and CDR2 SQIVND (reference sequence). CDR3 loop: CASTGGRQNSPLHF. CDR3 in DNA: TGTGCCAGTACCGGTGGGCGCCAAAATTCACCCCTCCACTTT.

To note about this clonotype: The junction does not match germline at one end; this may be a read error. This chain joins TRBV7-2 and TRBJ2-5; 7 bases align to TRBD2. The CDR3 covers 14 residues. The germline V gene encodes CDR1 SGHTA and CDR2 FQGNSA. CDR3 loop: CASSQEGGGETKYF. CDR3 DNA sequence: TGTGCCAGCAGCCAAGAAGGCGGGGGTGAGACCAAGTACTTC.

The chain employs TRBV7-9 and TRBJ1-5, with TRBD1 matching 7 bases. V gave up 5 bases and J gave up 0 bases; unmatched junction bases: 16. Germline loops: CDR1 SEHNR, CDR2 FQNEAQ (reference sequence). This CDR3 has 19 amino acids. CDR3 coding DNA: TGTGCCAGCAGCCACCCCCGTGGGGAGGGGGCCTATAGCAATCAGCCCCAGCATTTT. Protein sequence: CASSHPRGEGAYSNQPQHF.

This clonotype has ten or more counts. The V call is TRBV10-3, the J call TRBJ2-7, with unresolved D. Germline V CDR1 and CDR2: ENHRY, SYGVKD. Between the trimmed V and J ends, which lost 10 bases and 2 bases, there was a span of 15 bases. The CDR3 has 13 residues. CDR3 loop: CATLGDRAYEQYF. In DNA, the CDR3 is TGTGCCACCCTAGGAGACCGAGCCTACGAGCAGTACTTC.

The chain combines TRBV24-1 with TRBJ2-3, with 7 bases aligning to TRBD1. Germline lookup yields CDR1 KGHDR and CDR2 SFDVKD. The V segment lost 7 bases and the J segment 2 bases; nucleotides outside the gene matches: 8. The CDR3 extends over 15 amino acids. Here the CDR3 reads CATRVQGQPTDTQYF. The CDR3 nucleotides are TGTGCCACCAGGGTACAGGGGCAGCCCACAGATACGCAGTATTTT.

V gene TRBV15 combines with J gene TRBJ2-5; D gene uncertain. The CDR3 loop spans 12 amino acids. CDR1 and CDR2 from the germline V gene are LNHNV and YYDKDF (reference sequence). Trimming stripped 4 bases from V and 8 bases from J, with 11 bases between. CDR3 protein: CATSNPQNTQYF. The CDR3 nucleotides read TGTGCCACCAGCAATCCCCAAAATACCCAGTACTTC.

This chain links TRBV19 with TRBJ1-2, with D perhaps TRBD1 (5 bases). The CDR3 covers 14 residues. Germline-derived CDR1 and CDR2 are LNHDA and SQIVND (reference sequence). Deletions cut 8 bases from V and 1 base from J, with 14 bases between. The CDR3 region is CASSDAGYNYGYTF. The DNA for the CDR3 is TGTGCCAGTTCGGACGCAGGGTATAACTATGGCTACACCTTC.

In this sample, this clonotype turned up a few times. For the CDR3, the DNA is TGTGCCAGCAGCTTTAACAGGGACACCGGGGAGCTGTTTTTT. Translation: CASSFNRDTGELFF. The gene calls are TRBV9 and TRBJ2-2; D is perhaps TRBD1 (6 bases). This CDR3 is built from 14 residues. Per germline, CDR1 SGDLS and CDR2 YYNGEE. With 4 bases removed from V and 3 bases from J, the gap between germline ends came to 10 bases. The entire variable domain, with the rest obtained from reference TRBV9 and TRBJ2-2, is as follows: DSGVTQTPKHLITATGQRVTLRCSPRSGDLSVYWYQQSLDQGLQFLIQYYNGEERAKGNILERFSAQQFPDLHSELNLSSLELGDSALYFCASSFNRDTGELFFGEGSRLTVL.

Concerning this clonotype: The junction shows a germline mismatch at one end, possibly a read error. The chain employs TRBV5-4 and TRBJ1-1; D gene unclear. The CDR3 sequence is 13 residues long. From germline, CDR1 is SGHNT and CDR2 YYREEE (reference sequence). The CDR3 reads CAISLALNTEAFF. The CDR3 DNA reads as TGTGCCATCAGCTTGGCCCTGAACACTGAAGCTTTCTTT. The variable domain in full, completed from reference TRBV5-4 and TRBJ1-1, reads ETGVTQSPTHLIKTRGQQVTLRCSSQSGHNTVSWYQQALGQGPQFIFQYYREEENGRGNFPPRFSGLQFPNYSSELNVNALELDDSALYLCAISLALNTEAFFGQGTRLTVV.

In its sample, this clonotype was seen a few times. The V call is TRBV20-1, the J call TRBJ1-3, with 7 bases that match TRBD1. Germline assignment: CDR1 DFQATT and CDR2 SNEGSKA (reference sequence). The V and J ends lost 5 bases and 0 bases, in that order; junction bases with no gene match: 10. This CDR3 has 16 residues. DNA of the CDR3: TGCAGTGCTGCAGGGGGGCCTCCGGACTCTGGAAACACCATATATTTT. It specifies CSAAGGPPDSGNTIYF.

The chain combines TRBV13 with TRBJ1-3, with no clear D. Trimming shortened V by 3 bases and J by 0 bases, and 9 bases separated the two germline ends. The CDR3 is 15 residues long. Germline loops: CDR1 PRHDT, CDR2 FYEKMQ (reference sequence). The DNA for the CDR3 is TGTGCCAGCAGCTTTGATGCGCTCTCTGGAAACACCATATATTTT. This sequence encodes CASSFDALSGNTIYF.

This chain's CDR3 is CASSYSGGQQETQYF. CDR3 DNA sequence: TGTGCCAGCAGTTACTCGGGTGGACAGCAAGAGACCCAGTACTTC. The chain carries TRBV6-6 and TRBJ2-5, with D maybe TRBD1 (6 bases). Trimming cost V 0 bases and J 2 bases, with 10 bases left between them. CDR1 is MNHNY, CDR2 SVGAGI, per germline (reference sequence). This CDR3 has 15 residues.

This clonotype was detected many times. The CDR3 region has the DNA TGTGCCAGCAGCCCGGACGGGACCCAGTACTTC. Its translation: CASSPDGTQYF. The rearrangement links TRBV7-9 to TRBJ2-5; D call uncertain. This CDR3 has 11 amino acids. Germline CDR1 reads SEHNR; CDR2 reads FQNEAQ (reference sequence). V lost 5 bases and J lost 7, with 8 bases in between.

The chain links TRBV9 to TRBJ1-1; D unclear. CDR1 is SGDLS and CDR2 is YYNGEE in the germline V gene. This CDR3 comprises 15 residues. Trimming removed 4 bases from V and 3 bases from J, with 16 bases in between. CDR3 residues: CASSPGLGSDTEAFF. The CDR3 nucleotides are TGTGCCAGCAGCCCCGGCTTAGGCAGCGACACTGAAGCTTTCTTT.

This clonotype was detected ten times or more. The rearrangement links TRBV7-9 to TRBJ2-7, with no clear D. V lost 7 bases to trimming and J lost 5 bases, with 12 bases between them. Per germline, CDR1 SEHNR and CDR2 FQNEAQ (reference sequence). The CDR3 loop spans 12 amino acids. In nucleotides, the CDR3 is TGTGCCAGCACCTTCGACCCCGACGAGCAGTACTTC. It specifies CASTFDPDEQYF.

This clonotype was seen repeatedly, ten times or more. The CDR3, as DNA: TGTGCCAGCAGCCAGGACAGGGATAATTCACCCCTCCACTTT. Translating it yields CASSQDRDNSPLHF. V and J are TRBV7-3 and TRBJ1-6; the match to TRBD1 covers 8 bases. The CDR3 spans 14 residues. V shed 5 bases, J shed 5 bases, and the junction held 2 bases outside the gene matches. Germline V gene sequence: CDR1 SGHTA, CDR2 FQGTGA.

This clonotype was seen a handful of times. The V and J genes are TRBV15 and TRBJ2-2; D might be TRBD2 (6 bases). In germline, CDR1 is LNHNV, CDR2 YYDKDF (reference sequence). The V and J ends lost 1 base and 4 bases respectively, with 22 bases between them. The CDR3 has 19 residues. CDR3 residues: CATSRGGGLGRDGTGELFF. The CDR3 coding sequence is TGTGCCACCAGCAGAGGAGGAGGTCTCGGGCGGGACGGCACCGGGGAGCTGTTTTTT.

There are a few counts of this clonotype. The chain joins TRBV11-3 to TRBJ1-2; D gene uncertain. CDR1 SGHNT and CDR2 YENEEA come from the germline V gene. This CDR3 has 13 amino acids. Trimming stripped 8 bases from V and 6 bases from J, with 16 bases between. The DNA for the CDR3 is TGTGCCAGCGGCCGCGGGGAGTCGGATGGCTACACCTTC. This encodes CASGRGESDGYTF.

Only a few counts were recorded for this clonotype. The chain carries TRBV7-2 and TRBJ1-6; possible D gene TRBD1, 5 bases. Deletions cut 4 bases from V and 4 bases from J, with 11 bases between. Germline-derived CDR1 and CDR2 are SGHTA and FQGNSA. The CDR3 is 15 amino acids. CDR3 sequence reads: CASSWGLIYNSPLHF. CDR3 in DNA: TGTGCCAGCAGCTGGGGACTGATTTATAATTCACCCCTCCACTTT. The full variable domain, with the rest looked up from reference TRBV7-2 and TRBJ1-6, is GAGVSQSPSNKVTEKGKDVELRCDPISGHTALYWYRQSLGQGLEFLIYFQGNSAPDKSGLPSDRFSAERTGGSVSTLTIQRTQQEDSAVYLCASSWGLIYNSPLHFGNGTRLTVT.

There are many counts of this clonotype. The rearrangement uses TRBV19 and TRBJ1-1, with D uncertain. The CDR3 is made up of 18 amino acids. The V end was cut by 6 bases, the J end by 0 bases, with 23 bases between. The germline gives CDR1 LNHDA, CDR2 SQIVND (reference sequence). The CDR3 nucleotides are TGTGCCAGTAGGGGATACAGTCACGCGAACCTCATGAACACTGAAGCTTTCTTT. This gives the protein CASRGYSHANLMNTEAFF.

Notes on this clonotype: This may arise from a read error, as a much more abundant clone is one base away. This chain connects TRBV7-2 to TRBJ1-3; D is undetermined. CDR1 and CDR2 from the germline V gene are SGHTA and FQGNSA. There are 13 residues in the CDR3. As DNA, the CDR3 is TGTGCCAGCACCCCCGACTCTGGAAGCACCATATATTTT. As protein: CASTPDSGSTIYF.

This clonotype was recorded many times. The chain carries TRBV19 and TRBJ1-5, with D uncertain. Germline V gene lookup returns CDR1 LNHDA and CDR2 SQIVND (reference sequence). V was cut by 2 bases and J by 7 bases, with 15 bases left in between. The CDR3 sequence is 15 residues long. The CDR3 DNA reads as TGTGCCAGTAGTATACGTTATCCTTTGGGGCAGCCCCAGCATTTT. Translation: CASSIRYPLGQPQHF.

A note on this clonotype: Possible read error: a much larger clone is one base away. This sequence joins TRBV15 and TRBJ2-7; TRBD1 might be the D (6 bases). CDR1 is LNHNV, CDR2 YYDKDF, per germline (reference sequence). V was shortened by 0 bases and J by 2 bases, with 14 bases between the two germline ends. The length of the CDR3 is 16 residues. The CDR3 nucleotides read TGTGCCACCAGCAGAGATATGGTGGCAGGGGCCTACGAGCAGTACTTC. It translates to CATSRDMVAGAYEQYF. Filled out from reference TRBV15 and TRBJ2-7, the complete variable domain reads DAMVIQNPRYQVTQFGKPVTLSCSQTLNHNVMYWYQQKSSQAPKLLFHYYDKDFNNEADTPDNFQSRRPNTSFCFLDIRSPGLGDTAMYLCATSRDMVAGAYEQYFGPGTRLTVT.

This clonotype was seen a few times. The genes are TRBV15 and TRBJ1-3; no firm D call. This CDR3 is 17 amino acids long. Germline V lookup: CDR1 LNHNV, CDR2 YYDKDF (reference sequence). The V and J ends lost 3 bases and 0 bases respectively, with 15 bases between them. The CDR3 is CATSRAPGPSSGNTIYF. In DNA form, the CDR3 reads TGTGCCACCAGCAGGGCTCCCGGGCCTAGCTCTGGAAACACCATATATTTT.

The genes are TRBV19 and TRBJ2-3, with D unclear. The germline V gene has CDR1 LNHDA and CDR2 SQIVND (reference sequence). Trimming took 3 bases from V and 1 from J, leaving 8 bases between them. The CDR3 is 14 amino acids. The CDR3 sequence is CASSMGFGTDTQYF. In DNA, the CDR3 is TGTGCCAGTAGTATGGGATTTGGCACAGATACGCAGTATTTT. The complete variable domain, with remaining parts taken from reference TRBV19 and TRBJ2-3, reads DGGITQSPKYLFRKEGQNVTLSCEQNLNHDAMYWYRQDPGQGLRLIYYSQIVNDFQKGDIAEGYSVSREKKESFPLTVTSAQKNPTAFYLCASSMGFGTDTQYFGPGTRLTVL.

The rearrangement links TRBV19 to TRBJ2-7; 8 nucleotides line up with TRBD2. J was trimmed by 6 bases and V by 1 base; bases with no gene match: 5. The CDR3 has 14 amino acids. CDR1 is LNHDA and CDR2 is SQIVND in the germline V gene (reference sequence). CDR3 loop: CASSIARLAGEQYF. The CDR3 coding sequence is TGTGCCAGTAGTATAGCACGGCTAGCGGGCGAGCAGTACTTC.

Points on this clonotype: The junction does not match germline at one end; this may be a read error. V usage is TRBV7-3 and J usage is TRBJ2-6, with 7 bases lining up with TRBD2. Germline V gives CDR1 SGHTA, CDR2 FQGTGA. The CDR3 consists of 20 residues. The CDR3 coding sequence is TGTGTCAGCAGCCCCTTGGGGCCTACAACGGGGGGTTCCGGGGCCAACGTCCTGACTTTC. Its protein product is CVSSPLGPTTGGSGANVLTF.

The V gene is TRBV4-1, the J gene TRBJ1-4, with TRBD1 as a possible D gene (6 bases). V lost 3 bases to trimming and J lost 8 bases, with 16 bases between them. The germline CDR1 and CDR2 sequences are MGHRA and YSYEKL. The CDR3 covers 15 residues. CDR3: CASSQASGAWEKLFF. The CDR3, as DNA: TGCGCCAGCAGCCAGGCCTCGGGGGCTTGGGAAAAACTGTTTTTT.